These 30 T cell receptor beta chains were all obtained from the same sample, sequenced in a study of blood T cell repertoires in COVID-19 (dated by TCRdb to between 2020 and 2021). The library was built by means of the immunoSEQ multiplex PCR assay. TCRdb stores this immuneACCESS table with in-frame sequences only. Part of the clones is absent; in the studies checked, under half of the shortfall reflects unresolved V genes, and no reason is known for the rest. The sample contains about 200,000 clones, about 87% of them found a single time. Approximately 6.2% of the sample is in the top ten clones. The sample taken for sequencing was peripheral blood. The receptors were sampled from a man in his 60s who had recovered from COVID-19.

The chain uses TRBV20-1 and TRBJ1-6; D gene unclear. The CDR3 totals 17 residues. CDR1 is DFQATT, CDR2 SNEGSKA, per germline (reference sequence). V was clipped by 4 bases and J by 0 bases, with 16 bases between them. In DNA form, the CDR3 reads TGCAGTGCTACTGAGCACACGGGAAGCTCCTATAATTCACCCCTCCACTTT. It translates to CSATEHTGSSYNSPLHF.

Written as DNA, the CDR3 is TGTGCCAGCAGCCAAGAAGGGGGGGCTCACAATGAGCAGTTCTTC. This codes for CASSQEGGAHNEQFF. The V and J genes are TRBV3-1 (or the pseudogene TRBV3-2) and TRBJ2-1, with D perhaps TRBD2 (7 bases). V was cut by 0 bases and J by 5 bases, with 11 bases left in between. The CDR3 extends over 15 amino acids. Per the germline V gene, CDR1 is LGHDT and CDR2 is YNNKEL (reference sequence).

The V call is TRBV28, the J call TRBJ1-5; no clear D. The CDR3 spans 10 residues. Trimming took off 6 bases at V and 11 bases at J, with 8 bases between the two ends. Germline V lookup: CDR1 MDHEN, CDR2 SYDVKM. CDR3: CASSGLTQHF. As DNA, the CDR3 is TGTGCCAGCAGCGGGTTGACCCAGCATTTT.

V and J are TRBV19 and TRBJ2-1, with D perhaps matching TRBD1 (6 bases). Trimming removed 4 bases from V and 6 bases from J, with 16 bases in between. Germline V gives CDR1 LNHDA, CDR2 SQIVND (reference sequence). This CDR3 is 15 amino acids long. This chain's CDR3 is CASSTREGQLNEQFF. The CDR3 DNA reads TGTGCCAGTAGTACCCGAGAAGGACAGCTCAATGAGCAGTTCTTC.

V gene TRBV27 combines with J gene TRBJ2-7; 7 bases align to TRBD1. V gave up 2 bases and J gave up 0 bases; unmatched junction bases: 4. CDR1 and CDR2 from the germline V gene are MNHEY and SMNVEV (reference sequence). The CDR3 spans 15 residues. The CDR3: CASSLIQGSSYEQYF. The CDR3 bases are TGTGCCAGCAGTTTAATACAGGGGAGCTCCTACGAGCAGTACTTC.

The genes are TRBV4-3 and TRBJ2-5, with 11 bases matching TRBD2. Germline trimming cut 1 base from V and 2 bases from J; bases unmatched to any gene: 3. This CDR3 is 16 amino acids long. Germline CDR1 and CDR2: LGHNA and YSLEER. CDR3 region: CASSQARLAGQETQYF. CDR3 sequence (DNA): TGCGCCAGCAGCCAAGCGAGACTAGCGGGGCAAGAGACCCAGTACTTC.

Written as DNA, the CDR3 is TGTGCCAGCAGCCCCACGGGGGTGAACACTGAAGCTTTCTTT. It is translated as CASSPTGVNTEAFF. The chain is built from TRBV5-6 and TRBJ1-1, with a weak D call TRBD1 (5 bases). Trimming cost V 4 bases and J 0 bases, with 10 bases left between them. Per the germline V gene, CDR1 is SGHDT and CDR2 is YYEEEE. The CDR3 covers 14 residues.

V is TRBV3-1 (or the pseudogene TRBV3-2) and J is TRBJ2-7; 7 bases align to TRBD2. Per germline, CDR1 LGHDT and CDR2 YNNKEL (reference sequence). CDR3 length: 13 amino acids. J lost 6 bases, V lost 3 bases, and 5 bases had no gene match. As DNA, the CDR3 is TGTGCCAGCAGCCATACGGGGGGTGGCGAGCAGTACTTC. Its translation: CASSHTGGGEQYF.

The chain couples TRBV11-2 to TRBJ2-3, with TRBD2 matching over 7 bases. This CDR3 has 18 amino acids. CDR1 is SGHAT and CDR2 is FQNNGV in the germline V gene. The ends lost 1 base at V and 0 bases at J; junction bases unmatched: 10. CDR3 region: CASSLGLQLAVSTDTQYF. DNA of the CDR3: TGTGCCAGCAGCTTAGGATTGCAGCTAGCGGTTAGCACAGATACGCAGTATTTT.

CDR3 bases: TGTGCCAGCAGCTTTAACACTGGAAACACCATATATTTT. Protein: CASSFNTGNTIYF. V and J are TRBV11-1 and TRBJ1-3; D is ambiguous. V lost 3 bases to trimming and J lost 2 bases, with 5 bases between them. Germline CDR1 reads SGHAT; CDR2 reads FQDESV (reference sequence). This CDR3 is 13 amino acids long.

The V gene is TRBV5-6, the J gene TRBJ2-7; 8 bases agree with TRBD2. This CDR3 region has 14 residues. V lost 3 bases to trimming and J lost 0 bases; unmatched junction nucleotides: 2. In germline, CDR1 is SGHDT, CDR2 YYEEEE. CDR3 residues: CASSSGLASYEQYF. CDR3 sequence (DNA): TGTGCCAGCAGCTCCGGACTAGCCTCCTACGAGCAGTACTTC.

V is TRBV4-3 and J is TRBJ1-2, with TRBD1 as a possible D gene (6 bases). Germline V gives CDR1 LGHNA, CDR2 YSLEER. CDR3 size: 15 residues. V was shortened by 3 bases and J by 0 bases, with 11 bases between the two germline ends. In DNA, the CDR3 is TGCGCCAGCAGCCAGGAAGACAGGTCTAACTATGGCTACACCTTC. Translating it yields CASSQEDRSNYGYTF.

This sequence joins TRBV21-1 and TRBJ2-5; the table calls TRBD2, which could not be checked here. TRBV21-1 is a pseudogene. This CDR3 comprises 17 residues. The CDR3 region is CASSTRGKAAGQETQYF. DNA for the CDR3: TGTGCCAGCAGCACACGAGGTAAGGCAGCCGGGCAAGAGACCCAGTACTTC.

The chain links TRBV20-1 to TRBJ1-2; maybe TRBD1 (5 bases). This CDR3 contains 11 residues. Germline V gene data show CDR1 as DFQATT and CDR2 as SNEGSKA (reference sequence). V was clipped by 6 bases and J by 8 bases, with 13 bases between them. The CDR3 sequence is CSAPDRGGYTF. The CDR3 DNA reads as TGCAGTGCCCCGGACCGGGGGGGCTACACCTTC.

A few counts support this clone. This chain connects TRBV7-3 to TRBJ2-7; the match to TRBD2 covers 10 bases. The V gene end was trimmed by 2 bases and the J gene end by 2 bases; junction bases not matched to a gene: 6. The CDR3 extends over 16 amino acids. Germline V gene data show CDR1 as SGHTA and CDR2 as FQGTGA. CDR3 bases: TGTGCCAGCAGCTTAGGCTCCAGCGGGGGGGCCTACGAGCAGTACTTC. Amino acid sequence: CASSLGSSGGAYEQYF.

The rearrangement links TRBV9 to TRBJ2-1; TRBD2 aligns across 9 bases. Germline V gives CDR1 SGDLS, CDR2 YYNGEE. The V segment lost 0 bases and the J segment 5 bases; nucleotides outside the gene matches: 3. This CDR3 contains 15 residues. This CDR3 is CASSVAASGNNEQFF. The CDR3 bases are TGTGCCAGCAGCGTAGCGGCTAGCGGGAACAATGAGCAGTTCTTC.

The chain uses TRBV7-2 and TRBJ2-7, with D tentatively TRBD1 (7 bases). This CDR3 contains 14 residues. CDR1 and CDR2 from the germline V gene are SGHTA and FQGNSA. Trimming stripped 5 bases from V and 7 bases from J, with 18 bases between. The CDR3 DNA reads TGTGCCAGCAGCCGCGACAGGGCGGCGGGGGAGCAGTACTTC. Residues: CASSRDRAAGEQYF.

The V and J genes are TRBV6-5 and TRBJ2-2; 7 nucleotides align to TRBD1. J gave up 2 bases and V 6 bases, and 6 bases lay outside the gene matches. The CDR3 runs 15 residues. Germline values: CDR1 MNHEY, CDR2 SVGAGI. The CDR3 sequence: CASRVTGINTGELFF. The CDR3 bases are TGTGCCAGCAGGGTGACAGGGATTAACACCGGGGAGCTGTTTTTT.

V is TRBV5-1 and J is TRBJ2-2; 8 bases align to TRBD2. Germline CDR1 is SGHRS and CDR2 is YFSETQ. CDR3 size: 18 residues. The ends lost 4 bases at V and 0 bases at J; junction bases unmatched: 11. CDR3 protein: CASSLPSGQYANTGELFF. For the CDR3, the DNA is TGCGCCAGCAGCCTCCCTAGCGGGCAATACGCGAACACCGGGGAGCTGTTTTTT.

The chain couples TRBV4-1 to TRBJ2-5; TRBD2 matches 10 bases. The CDR3 runs to 16 residues. The germline V gene encodes CDR1 MGHRA and CDR2 YSYEKL. Germline trimming cut 2 bases from V and 5 bases from J; bases unmatched to any gene: 8. The CDR3 coding sequence is TGCGCCAGCAGCCAACTGACCTCGGGACTAGCGGAGACCCAGTACTTC. This translates into CASSQLTSGLAETQYF.

The rearrangement uses TRBV9 and TRBJ1-2; 9 bases agree with TRBD1. The CDR3 is 16 residues long. J gave up 2 bases and V 3 bases, and 8 bases lay outside the gene matches. CDR1 SGDLS and CDR2 YYNGEE come from the germline V gene. CDR3 DNA sequence: TGTGCCAGCAGCGATGCTCCGGGACAGGGAAACTATGGCTACACCTTC. Amino acid sequence: CASSDAPGQGNYGYTF.

The chain carries TRBV27 and TRBJ2-1; 13 nucleotides align to TRBD2. The CDR3 loop spans 19 amino acids. In germline, CDR1 is MNHEY, CDR2 SMNVEV (reference sequence). After removal of 5 bases from V and 5 bases from J, the junction contained 15 bases not matched to a gene. The DNA of the CDR3 is TGTGCCAGCAGTCGGGCCGTGGGGACTAGCGGGACGAAGGACAATGAGCAGTTCTTC. Residues: CASSRAVGTSGTKDNEQFF.

The J gene is TRBJ2-1, the V gene TRBV5-1, with 8 bases aligning to TRBD2. CDR1 and CDR2 (germline): SGHRS, YFSETQ. The CDR3 consists of 16 residues. The trim removed 0 bases at V and 6 bases at J, leaving 8 bases unmatched. CDR3 nucleotides: TGCGCCAGCAGCTTGGAGGGCGGGAGGCCCTCCAATGAGCAGTTCTTC. Its protein product is CASSLEGGRPSNEQFF.

The chain joins TRBV30 to TRBJ2-5, with 13 bases aligning to TRBD2. The CDR3 is 15 amino acids. The germline V gene encodes CDR1 GTSNPN and CDR2 SVGIG (reference sequence). The trim removed 0 bases at V and 4 bases at J, leaving 2 bases unmatched. CDR3: CAWSVLAGGRETQYF. As DNA, the CDR3 is TGTGCCTGGAGTGTACTAGCGGGGGGGCGAGAGACCCAGTACTTC.

CDR3 region: CAGRTGWTEAFF. CDR3 bases: TGTGCCGGCCGGACAGGGTGGACTGAAGCTTTCTTT. The J gene is TRBJ1-1, the V gene TRBV30, with 8 bases fitting TRBD1. Per germline, CDR1 GTSNPN and CDR2 SVGIG (reference sequence). V was clipped by 8 bases and J by 5 bases; unmatched bases: 7. The CDR3 loop spans 12 amino acids.

The rearrangement joins TRBV7-3 to TRBJ2-3; no definite D call. V gave up 3 bases and J gave up 1 base, with 8 bases separating them. In germline, CDR1 is SGHTA, CDR2 FQGTGA. This CDR3 comprises 14 residues. In nucleotides, the CDR3 is TGTGCCAGCAGCTTGTGGCAGGGCACAGATACGCAGTATTTT. It translates to CASSLWQGTDTQYF.

The chain links TRBV6-5 to TRBJ2-2; D remains unclear. Trimming left V 6 bases short and J 5 bases short, with 13 bases between. This CDR3 region has 14 residues. Germline values: CDR1 MNHEY, CDR2 SVGAGI. The DNA of the CDR3 is TGTGCCAGCAGCGCTCGGAGAACAACCGGGGAGCTGTTTTTT. Residues: CASSARRTTGELFF.

The chain is built from TRBV7-2 and TRBJ2-3; TRBD2 matches at 7 bases. Germline-derived CDR1 and CDR2 are SGHTA and FQGNSA. This CDR3 contains 15 residues. V lost 5 bases to trimming and J lost 0 bases; unmatched junction nucleotides: 5. In nucleotides, the CDR3 is TGTGCCAGCAGCCCCGGGGGGACTAGCACAGATACGCAGTATTTT. Translated, it gives CASSPGGTSTDTQYF.

The rearrangement links TRBV28 to TRBJ2-7; 14 bases map to TRBD2. This CDR3 comprises 16 residues. Trimming cost V 4 bases and J 3 bases; bases outside gene matches: 5. Germline CDR1 and CDR2: MDHEN and SYDVKM. CDR3 DNA: TGTGCCAGCAGTTCCCTAGGACTAGCGGGGGGCTACGAGCAGTACTTC. It translates to CASSSLGLAGGYEQYF. Full variable domain (rest looked up from reference TRBV28 and TRBJ2-7): DVKVTQSSRYLVKRTGEKVFLECVQDMDHENMFWYRQDPGLGLRLIYFSYDVKMKEKGDIPEGYSVSREKKERFSLILESASTNQTSMYLCASSSLGLAGGYEQYFGPGTRLTVT.

The chain recombines TRBV19 with TRBJ2-1; 10 bases map to TRBD1. J was trimmed by 7 bases and V by 7 bases; bases with no gene match: 16. Germline values: CDR1 LNHDA, CDR2 SQIVND (reference sequence). The CDR3 extends over 17 amino acids. As DNA, the CDR3 is TGTGCCAGTAATTACGCACCTCCGGGACAGGGGAGGAATGAGCAGTTCTTC. Its translation: CASNYAPPGQGRNEQFF. The entire variable domain, with the rest obtained from reference TRBV19 and TRBJ2-1, is as follows: DGGITQSPKYLFRKEGQNVTLSCEQNLNHDAMYWYRQDPGQGLRLIYYSQIVNDFQKGDIAEGYSVSREKKESFPLTVTSAQKNPTAFYLCASNYAPPGQGRNEQFFGPGTRLTVL.